This TCR beta chain was recorded in a study of spatial heterogeneity in lung cancer. Each CDR3 protein gets one entry after TCRdb re-called the 5' RACE reads with MiXCR. The repertoire holds roughly 71,000 distinct CDR3 sequences, with nearly 9% as singletons. This clonotype was counted ten times or more. Time point: blood at routine non-recurrence follow-up after resection. The J segment lost 3 bases and the V segment lost 7 bases, leaving 5 bases of the junction unmatched. Per the germline V gene, CDR1 is SEHNR and CDR2 is FQNEAQ (reference sequence). The CDR3 consists of 16 residues. This TCR came from a female donor with early-stage non-small cell lung cancer. The source material was PBMCs, sampled at follow-up. The chain couples TRBV7-9 to TRBJ2-2; 13 bases map to TRBD2. In nucleotides, the CDR3 is TGTGCCAGCATTCGAGGACTAGCGGGAGACACCGGGGAGCTGTTTTTT. It specifies CASIRGLAGDTGELFF.